This T cell receptor beta chain comes out of a study of breast tumors, draining lymph nodes, adjacent tissues (TCRdb year 2016). Describing the broader study: TCR beta repertoires were compared across tumor, adjacent nontumor tissue and axillary lymph nodes obtained from breast cancer patients. The study was designed to assess the relationships and possible T-cell exchange between tumor, surrounding tissue and draining lymph node repertoires in human breast cancer. Study-level results and caveats: T-cell repertoire diversity in tumors was found to be lower than in lymph nodes but higher than in nontumor tissue, and preferential V and J gene usage was observed. Tumor and nontumor tissue repertoires were found to be significantly more similar in luminal-like than in basal-like breast cancer. The data were considered consistent with the idea that most tumor T cells come from the lymph node and then expand in tumor tissue. The conclusion that tumor T cells originate in lymph nodes was presented as consistent with a hypothesis rather than as directly demonstrated.

Lymph node samples were obtained from the axillary draining lymph nodes of breast cancer patients. This clonotype was observed a handful of times. What antigen it recognizes has not been identified. Base qualities are not provided; no much larger clone lies one nucleotide away. Sequencing took place on an Illumina HiSeq 2000. TCR beta chain libraries were generated by multiplex PCR amplification. The amplified TCR beta chain products were analyzed by high-throughput sequencing. TCRdb reprocessing: public reads trimmed at Q25 with fastp, clones called with MiXCR, in-frame beta chains kept. Rows are combined by CDR3 protein, so each entry shows the most common genes and DNA. The sample table contains some 150,000 distinct CDR3 sequences; only one count was recorded for 20% to 25% of them. 2.6% of the sample goes to the ten largest clones. The sample taken for sequencing was axillary lymph node tissue. This receptor was obtained from a female donor with breast cancer. Some clones in this sample may be carry-over from other donors' samples.

The CDR3 reads CSVPPGTSGTDTQYF. The DNA reads TGCAGCGTTCCTCCCGGGACTAGCGGCACAGATACGCAGTATTTT. The V and J genes are TRBV29-1 and TRBJ2-3, with TRBD2 identical over 10 junction bases. The CDR1 and CDR2 encoded by the germline V gene are SQVTM and ANQGSEA. The CDR3 holds 15 amino acids from the cysteine to the phenylalanine. Just CDR3 DNA is preserved here, 45 bases in frame from base 1. V is cut back by 5 bases and J by 1 base, with 6 bases in the junction unmatched.